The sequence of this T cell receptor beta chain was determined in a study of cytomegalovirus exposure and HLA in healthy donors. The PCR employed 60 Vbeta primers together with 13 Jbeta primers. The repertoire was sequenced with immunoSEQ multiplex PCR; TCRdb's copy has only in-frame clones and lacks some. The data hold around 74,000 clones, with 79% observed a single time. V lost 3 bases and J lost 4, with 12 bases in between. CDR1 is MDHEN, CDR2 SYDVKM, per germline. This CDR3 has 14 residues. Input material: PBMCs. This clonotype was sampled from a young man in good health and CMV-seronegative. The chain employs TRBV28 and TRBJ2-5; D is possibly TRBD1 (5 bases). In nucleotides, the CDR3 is TGTGCCAGCAGTTTTAAGAGGACACTAGAGACCCAGTACTTC. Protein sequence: CASSFKRTLETQYF.